The 10 T cell receptor beta chains listed next were all sequenced from one sample in a study of blood T cells in healthy people across ages. Together with a sample-barcoded 5' primer, a J-beta primer mix was included in a second PCR lasting about 7 to 11 cycles. One entry per CDR3 protein results from TCRdb running MiXCR on the 5' RACE reads. The table has approximately 690,000 distinct CDR3 sequences, roughly 41% seen once; the top ten hold around 30%. Sample: blood. These receptors all stem from an older man in good health.

This clonotype was seen ten or more times. This rearrangement joins TRBV29-1 to TRBJ2-6, with D possibly TRBD2 on 6 matching bases. V was cut by 4 bases and J by 0 bases, with 13 bases left in between. The CDR3 consists of 16 residues. Germline V lookup: CDR1 SQVTM, CDR2 ANQGSEA. This chain's CDR3 is CSVVSGLLSGANVLTF. CDR3 DNA: TGCAGCGTTGTATCGGGACTCCTCTCTGGGGCCAACGTCCTGACTTTC.

This clonotype came up a few times. A much larger clone differs from this one at a single base, so this may be a read error. In DNA form, the CDR3 reads TGTTCCAGCAGCGAAGTTCAGTACGAGCAGTACTTC. Its translation: CSSSEVQYEQYF. V gene TRBV7-9 combines with J gene TRBJ2-7; D is undetermined. The germline CDR1 and CDR2 sequences are SEHNR and FQNEAQ (reference sequence). This CDR3 contains 12 residues. Full variable domain (rest looked up from reference TRBV7-9 and TRBJ2-7): DTGVSQNPRHKITKRGQNVTFRCDPISEHNRLYWYRQTLGQGPEFLTYFQNEAQLEKSRLLSDRFSAERPKGSFSTLEIQRTEQGDSAMYLCSSSEVQYEQYFGPGTRLTVT.

This clonotype was seen only a few times. CDR3 loop: CATRVYPTTTGELFF. CDR3 DNA sequence: TGTGCCACCAGGGTGTATCCCACGACCACCGGGGAGCTGTTTTTT. The chain combines TRBV15 with TRBJ2-2; D gene unclear. The CDR3 extends over 15 amino acids. V lost 6 bases and J lost 4, with 15 bases in between. The germline gives CDR1 LNHNV, CDR2 YYDKDF (reference sequence).

This clonotype was detected only a few times. The J gene is TRBJ2-7, the V gene TRBV4-2; 12 bases fit TRBD2. Trimming took 4 bases from V and 3 from J; bases not matched to a gene: 7. Germline CDR1 LGHNA, CDR2 YNFKEQ. The CDR3 is made up of 16 amino acids. CDR3 bases: TGTGCCAGCAGCCCCATGACTAGCGGGAGCCTCTACGAGCAGTACTTC. This gives the protein CASSPMTSGSLYEQYF.

The chain employs TRBV20-1 and TRBJ1-5, with 7 bases aligning to TRBD1. J was trimmed by 4 bases and V by 6 bases; bases with no gene match: 9. Germline-derived CDR1 and CDR2 are DFQATT and SNEGSKA (reference sequence). The CDR3 is 14 amino acids. The CDR3 protein is CSASAGQYNQPQHF. CDR3 nucleotide sequence: TGCAGTGCATCCGCGGGACAGTATAATCAGCCCCAGCATTTT.

This sequence joins TRBV7-2 and TRBJ2-1; 11 bases line up with TRBD2. V gave up 5 bases and J gave up 5 bases; unmatched junction bases: 5. This CDR3 contains 15 residues. Per germline, CDR1 SGHTA and CDR2 FQGNSA. In DNA, the CDR3 is TGTGCCAGCAGCGGAACTAGCGGGGGCAACAATGAGCAGTTCTTC. This translates into CASSGTSGGNNEQFF.

This clonotype was detected once. V gene TRBV6-5 combines with J gene TRBJ2-1; D might be TRBD2 (7 bases). This CDR3 comprises 14 residues. V was shortened by 4 bases and J by 10 bases, with 17 bases between the two germline ends. Germline assignment: CDR1 MNHEY and CDR2 SVGAGI. The chain's CDR3 is CASSSGLRGGEQFF. The CDR3 nucleotides are TGTGCCAGCAGTTCTGGACTTAGGGGGGGCGAGCAGTTCTTC.

About this clonotype: One end of the junction is discordant with germline, which a read error may explain. The chain has TRBV7-9 and TRBJ2-3, with D tentatively TRBD1 or TRBD2 (5 bases each). Germline V CDR1 and CDR2: SEHNR, FQNEAQ (reference sequence). The CDR3 loop spans 14 amino acids. The CDR3 loop reads CAGSSGTATDTQYF. Here the CDR3 DNA reads TGTGCCGGCAGCTCCGGGACGGCCACAGATACGCAGTATTTT.

CDR3 region: CASSFRTGVGNQPQHF. The CDR3 bases are TGTGCCAGCAGTTTCAGGACAGGGGTAGGCAATCAGCCCCAGCATTTT. The gene calls are TRBV12-3 or TRBV12-4 and TRBJ1-5; 9 bases line up with TRBD1. Losses at the gene ends were 3 bases for V and 2 bases for J; bases not matched to a gene: 5. The CDR3 length is 16 residues.

V and J are TRBV6-1 and TRBJ2-4, with TRBD1 identical over 12 bases. With V trimmed by 8 bases and J by 4 bases, 12 bases remained unmatched. Germline-derived CDR1 and CDR2 are MNHNS and SASEGT. The CDR3 extends over 17 amino acids. CDR3 amino acids: CASGRDRGRGAKNIQYF. The CDR3 DNA is TGTGCCAGCGGCCGGGACAGGGGGCGGGGAGCTAAAAACATTCAGTACTTC.